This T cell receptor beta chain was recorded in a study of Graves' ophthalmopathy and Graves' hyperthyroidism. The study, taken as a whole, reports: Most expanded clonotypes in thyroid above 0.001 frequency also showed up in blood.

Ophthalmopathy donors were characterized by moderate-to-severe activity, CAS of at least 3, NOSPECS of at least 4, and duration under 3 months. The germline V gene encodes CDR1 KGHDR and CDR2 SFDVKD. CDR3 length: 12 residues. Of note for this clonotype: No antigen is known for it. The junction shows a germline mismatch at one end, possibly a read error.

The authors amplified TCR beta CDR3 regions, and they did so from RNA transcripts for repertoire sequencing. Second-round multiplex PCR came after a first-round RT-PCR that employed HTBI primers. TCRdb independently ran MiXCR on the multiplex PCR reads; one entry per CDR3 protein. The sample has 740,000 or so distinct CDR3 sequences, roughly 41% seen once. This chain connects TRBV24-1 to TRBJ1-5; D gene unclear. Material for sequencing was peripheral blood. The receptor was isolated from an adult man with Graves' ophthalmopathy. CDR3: CTTRNSNQPQHF. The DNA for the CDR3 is TGTACCACCAGGAATAGCAATCAGCCCCAGCATTTT.